The rows below give T cell receptor beta chains drawn from one sample of a study of T-cell memory formation after mild COVID-19. TCRdb independently ran MiXCR on the 5' RACE reads; one entry per CDR3 protein. The sample carries over 350,000 distinct CDR3 sequences, 16% recorded once. The specimen was PBMCs or a T cell subset sorted from them (not recorded which). Receptor source: a man between 18 and 35 years old who had mild COVID-19 (a few samples of this study predate the infection). Cell type and time point are not known. CDR3s include the opening cysteine and the closing phenylalanine or tryptophan.

TRBV28	TRBJ2-3	CASSLDPNLDTQYF
TRBV7-2	TRBJ2-3	CASSSDRITDTQYF
TRBV7-2	TRBJ2-7	CASSLQPGTTYEQYF
TRBV6-6	TRBJ1-5	CASTQGIQPQHF
TRBV12-3/TRBV12-4	TRBJ1-2	CASSLPSGQARINYGYTF
TRBV12-3/TRBV12-4	TRBJ2-6	CASSSGESGANVLTF
TRBV24-1	TRBJ2-7	CATSDFPQTATYEQYF
TRBV7-6	TRBJ2-5	CARSPITGFQETQYF
TRBV12-3/TRBV12-4	TRBJ1-2	CASSLGRVEGYTF
TRBV5-6	TRBJ1-3	CASSFLQASSF
TRBV7-2	TRBJ2-3	CASSLAGGLDTQYF
TRBV12-5	TRBJ2-1	CASGSGTSGGAGFYEQFF
TRBV5-1	TRBJ1-4	CASSSGRNEKLFF
TRBV20-1	TRBJ1-1	CSASADKAFF
TRBV20-1	TRBJ2-3	CRAIPGTGPDTQYF
TRBV4-2	TRBJ1-5	CASSQDGAGRLDSSNQPQHF
TRBV5-5	TRBJ2-1	CASSLRQSSLGEQFF
TRBV5-1	TRBJ2-3	CASRFRVGSDTQYF
TRBV9	TRBJ2-7	CASSVSGSGRESEQYF
TRBV7-2	TRBJ1-2	CASSLVVGGGYTF
TRBV11-1	TRBJ1-2	CASSSGGLENYGYTF
TRBV6-2/TRBV6-3	TRBJ2-7	CASLGGPYEQYF
TRBV7-2	TRBJ2-5	CASSSPVQTQYF
TRBV10-3	TRBJ1-3	CAISESSASGNTIYF
TRBV4-3	TRBJ1-1	CASSQEVRVTEAFF
TRBV6-6	TRBJ2-7	CASSDRSGPPPYEQYF
TRBV2	TRBJ2-1	CASSPPSSSYNEQFF
TRBV6-2/TRBV6-3	TRBJ1-5	CASSYSGQLDATNQPQHF
TRBV4-2	TRBJ1-1	CASSPYGQGGNTEAFF
TRBV7-8	TRBJ1-1	CASSQGTGYQTSEAFF